One T cell receptor beta chain is described in this entry. In the authors' methods: Estimation of nucleated cell counts relied on the amplification of reference gene primers. The assay was immunoSEQ multiplex PCR, and TCRdb's table has in-frame clones only and misses some. Clone size and V and J calls were adopted from that table, with D and trimming inferred from the DNA. The sample contains about 260,000 clones, approximately 86% of which appear only once. These data belong to a study of blood T cell repertoires in COVID-19. Germline-derived CDR1 and CDR2 are MNHEY and SMNVEV (reference sequence). V gave up 3 bases and J gave up 5 bases, with 5 bases separating them. This CDR3 region has 11 residues.

This chain connects TRBV27 to TRBJ2-7; D unclear. This clonotype was obtained from a man aged 40-49 years who had recovered from COVID-19. The sequencing input was peripheral blood. This chain's CDR3 is CASSFGHEQYF. DNA of the CDR3: TGTGCCAGCAGTTTTGGGCACGAGCAGTACTTC.